The rows below give T cell receptor beta chains drawn from one sample of a study of T cell changes during pregnancy in multiple sclerosis. Measured with immunoSEQ multiplex PCR; TCRdb has only the in-frame clones, and not every one. The sample includes 65,000 to 85,000 clones, about nine tenths of them seen just once. Sequenced material: CD4+ T cells from peripheral blood mononuclear cells, taken after pregnancy. These receptors all come from a female donor with multiple sclerosis, enrolled in a pregnancy study. The CDR3 runs from the conserved cysteine through the conserved F or W. D genes are given only for firm matches. Clone sizes are given selectively: once, few, many, or a class where the clone is expanded.

CDR3	DNA	V	size	J	D
CASSIGINPNYGYTF	TGTGCCAGTAGTATTGGCATTAATCCTAACTATGGCTACACCTTC	TRBV19	.	TRBJ1-2	.
CASSKTGTAVVNYGYTF	TGTGCCAGCAGCAAAACCGGGACAGCGGTAGTAAACTATGGCTACACCTTC	TRBV21-1	.	TRBJ1-2	.
CASSPVGQGGDGYTF	TGTGCCAGCAGTCCGGTCGGACAGGGTGGAGATGGCTACACCTTC	TRBV6-1	once	TRBJ1-2	TRBD1
CASSTSRWSLEQYF	TGTGCCAGCAGTACCTCTAGGTGGAGTCTCGAGCAGTACTTC	TRBV6-1	few	TRBJ2-7	.
CASSLPAETGELFF	TGTGCCAGTAGTCTCCCGGCGGAGACCGGGGAGCTGTTTTTT	TRBV19	.	TRBJ2-2	.
CASSIGAPTEAFF	TGTGCCAGTAGTATAGGCGCACCCACTGAAGCTTTCTTT	TRBV19	.	TRBJ1-1	.
CASSLVSSTDTQYF	TGCGCCAGCAGCTTGGTCTCCAGCACAGATACGCAGTATTTT	TRBV5-1	.	TRBJ2-3	.
CASSRTRVLGRPQHF	TGTGCCAGCAGTAGAACCAGGGTCCTCGGACGGCCCCAGCATTTT	TRBV27	once	TRBJ1-5	.
CASLGTGGRGNYGYTF	TGTGCCAGCCTTGGGACAGGGGGTCGTGGTAACTATGGCTACACCTTC	TRBV28	.	TRBJ1-2	TRBD1
CASSIGQGQAFF	TGTGCCAGTAGTATTGGCCAGGGGCAAGCTTTCTTT	TRBV19	few	TRBJ1-1	.
CASSVVHGTGELFF	TGTGCCAGCAGCGTAGTGCACGGCACCGGGGAGCTGTTTTTT	TRBV9	.	TRBJ2-2	.
CASLANYGYTF	TGTGCCAGCCTAGCTAACTATGGCTACACCTTC	TRBV28	.	TRBJ1-2	.
CASSAGTGGFYEQYF	TGTGCCAGCAGCGCCGGGACAGGGGGCTTCTACGAGCAGTACTTC	TRBV9	.	TRBJ2-7	TRBD1
CAWIASDGANEKLFF	TGTGCCTGGATTGCCTCGGACGGGGCTAATGAAAAACTGTTTTTT	TRBV30	.	TRBJ1-4	.
CASRPSGKANEKLFF	TGCGCCAGCAGACCCTCGGGGAAGGCTAATGAAAAACTGTTTTTT	TRBV5-1	.	TRBJ1-4	.
CASSVDSGGNQPQHF	TGTGCCAGTAGTGTGGACAGTGGGGGCAATCAGCCCCAGCATTTT	TRBV19	.	TRBJ1-5	.
CAWGLQGRETQYF	TGTGCCTGGGGCTTACAGGGGCGGGAGACCCAGTACTTC	TRBV30	.	TRBJ2-5	TRBD1
CASSSPVNTEAFF	TGCGCCAGCAGCTCGCCAGTTAACACTGAAGCTTTCTTT	TRBV5-1	.	TRBJ1-1	.
CASSGSFRGHEQYF	TGTGCCAGCAGTGGGTCCTTCAGGGGACACGAGCAGTACTTC	TRBV6-1	once	TRBJ2-7	.
CASSFGQGGYSPLHF	TGTGCCAGCAGCTTCGGACAGGGGGGCTATTCACCCCTCCACTTT	TRBV7-2	.	TRBJ1-6	TRBD1
CASSIMTGGHQPQHF	TGTGCCAGTAGTATAATGACAGGGGGCCATCAGCCCCAGCATTTT	TRBV19	few	TRBJ1-5	TRBD1
CASRRIGQPQHF	TGTGCCAGTAGGAGGATAGGCCAGCCCCAGCATTTT	TRBV19	.	TRBJ1-5	.
CASSPWTGGRSPLHF	TGTGCCAGCAGTCCGTGGACAGGGGGCCGTTCACCCCTCCACTTT	TRBV27	.	TRBJ1-6	TRBD1
CASSELRQGYGYTF	TGCGCCAGCAGTGAGCTGCGACAGGGTTACGGCTACACCTTC	TRBV10-2	once	TRBJ1-2	TRBD1
CASSPLDRGDTEAFF	TGTGCCAGCTCACCCCTGGACAGGGGGGACACTGAAGCTTTCTTT	TRBV18	.	TRBJ1-1	TRBD1